This TCR beta chain was sequenced for a study of T-cell memory formation after mild COVID-19. In the study overall: Largely, the TCR clusters proved donor specific.

The CDR3 contains 16 residues. Trimming cost V 8 bases and J 7 bases, with 25 bases left between them. The germline V gene encodes CDR1 LNHDA and CDR2 SQIVND (reference sequence). In the case of this clonotype: Its cognate antigen is unknown.

Study-level results: Still unconfirmed is whether the second-wave clones peaking on day 37 recognized SARS-CoV-2. Researchers found some responding clones in pre-infection memory, a sign that cross-reactive memory joined.

TCRdb reprocessed the 5' RACE reads with MiXCR, giving one entry per CDR3 protein. The sample has 550,000 to 600,000 distinct CDR3 sequences; about 20% are singletons. The receptor comes from an adult woman who had mild COVID-19 (a few samples of this study predate the infection). Cell type and time point are not known. The genes are TRBV19 and TRBJ2-3; possible D gene TRBD1, 5 bases. Sequenced input: PBMCs or a T cell subset sorted from them (not recorded which). CDR3 region: CASPTTVPSCLHTQYF. The CDR3 nucleotides are TGTGCCAGTCCAACGACAGTCCCTTCTTGTCTCCATACGCAGTATTTT.